A selection of T cell receptor beta chains follows, all from one sample in a study of blood T cell repertoires in COVID-19. Generated by immunoSEQ multiplex PCR, the TCRdb table keeps only in-frame clones and is missing some. Of about 230,000 clones in the sample, roughly 76% are singletons; the top ten hold 7.5%. Sequencing used peripheral blood. Source of these receptors: a woman over 75 with COVID-19, enrolled during active disease. Both conserved end residues are part of each CDR3. D genes are given only for firm matches. Size values are once, few and many counts, or a class for expanded clones, and some rows have none.

>NA|TRBD2|TRBJ2-2|TRBV28
TGTGCCAGCTTCCAACGCGGGAGGGCCCACGGGGAGCTGTTTTTT
CASFQRGRAHGELFF
>NA|TRBD1|TRBJ1-5|TRBV5-1
TGCGCCAGCAGCCCAGGGGGCATCGATCAGCCCCAGCATTTT
CASSPGGIDQPQHF
>NA|TRBD1|TRBJ1-1|TRBV18
TGTGCCAGCTCACGACAGGGCACGGACACTGAAGCTTTCTTT
CASSRQGTDTEAFF
>NA|TRBD2|TRBJ2-3|TRBV5-1
TGCGCCAGCAGCTGGCCCGGACTAGCGGGAGGGGATACGCAGTATTTT
CASSWPGLAGGDTQYF
>few|NA|TRBJ2-3|TRBV18
TGTGCCAGCTCCCAAAGCACAGATACGCAGTATTTT
CASSQSTDTQYF
>NA|TRBD1|TRBJ2-7|TRBV6-2/TRBV6-3
TGTGCCAGCAGTATGGACAGGGGGCACGAGCAGTACTTC
CASSMDRGHEQYF
>NA|NA|TRBJ1-4|TRBV11-2
TGTGCCAGCAGCTCCGATGGGCAGCAAAATGAAAAACTGTTTTTT
CASSSDGQQNEKLFF
>NA|TRBD1|TRBJ1-2|TRBV24-1
TGTGCCACCAGTGATCCGAAACAGGGGTATGGCTACACCTTC
CATSDPKQGYGYTF
>NA|TRBD1|TRBJ2-7|TRBV6-5
TGTGCCAGCAGCAGGGGGCAGTCCTCCTACGAGCAGTACTTC
CASSRGQSSYEQYF
>once|TRBD1|TRBJ2-7|TRBV18
TGTGCCAGCTCGCTCCCGCCAGGGACAGGGTCTCTCGAGCAGTACTTC
CASSLPPGTGSLEQYF
>NA|NA|TRBJ2-1|TRBV5-1
TGCGCCAGCAGCTTTGGTGGGCAGCCCCCCAATGAGCAGTTCTTC
CASSFGGQPPNEQFF
>NA|TRBD1|TRBJ1-1|TRBV19
TGTGCCAGTAGACCGGGACAGGGGAGGTTAGGGAACACTGAAGCTTTCTTT
CASRPGQGRLGNTEAFF
>NA|NA|TRBJ2-3|TRBV11-2
TGTGCCAGCACCCTGGGACATCGCACAGATACGCAGTATTTT
CASTLGHRTDTQYF
>NA|TRBD1|TRBJ1-4|TRBV4-2
TGTGCCAGCAGCCAACGGGACAGCAATGAAAAACTGTTTTTT
CASSQRDSNEKLFF
>NA|NA|TRBJ2-4|TRBV7-2
TGTGCCAGCAGCTTAGCGACAGATATAGCCAAAAACATTCAGTACTTC
CASSLATDIAKNIQYF
>NA|TRBD2|TRBJ2-3|TRBV7-9
TGTGCCAGCAGCTTAGTGCGGGGGTTAGGCGGGAGTGCAGATACGCAGTATTTT
CASSLVRGLGGSADTQYF
>NA|TRBD1|TRBJ1-2|TRBV3-1/TRBV3-2
TGTGCCAGCAGTCAAGGGACAGGGGGCGGATATGGCTACACCTTC
CASSQGTGGGYGYTF
>NA|TRBD2|TRBJ2-3|TRBV27
TGTGCCAGCAGGACTAGCGGCCGCACAGATACGCAGTATTTT
CASRTSGRTDTQYF